Each of the 10 T cell receptor beta chains below was sequenced from the same sample in a study of blood T cell repertoires in COVID-19. TCRdb keeps only in-frame clones here, not all; method: immunoSEQ multiplex PCR. Here the sample spans under 80,000 clones, approximately 89% being singletons. The sequencing sample was made of peripheral blood. The receptors here all came from a man between 60 and 75 years old with acute or convalescent COVID-19.

The genes are TRBV6-5 and TRBJ1-2; a possible D gene is TRBD1 (6 bases). The V gene's germline CDR1 is MNHEY and CDR2 SVGAGI. This CDR3 comprises 13 residues. The ends were cut back, 5 bases at V and 4 bases at J, with 11 bases in the middle. CDR3 DNA: TGTGCCAGCAGTAGGGGGGGGTCCTATGGCTACACCTTC. Its protein is CASSRGGSYGYTF.

This clone was detected once. The genes are TRBV28 and TRBJ2-7, with TRBD1 matching over 7 bases. Germline loops: CDR1 MDHEN, CDR2 SYDVKM. J gave up 6 bases and V 2 bases, and 13 bases lay outside the gene matches. The CDR3 is 16 residues long. CDR3 sequence (DNA): TGTGCCAGCAGTTTACAGTACAGGGGCCCGGCGGTCGAGCAGTACTTC. It yields the protein CASSLQYRGPAVEQYF.

The rearrangement joins TRBV5-1 to TRBJ2-3; unclear D gene. The CDR3 has 11 amino acids. Germline V lookup: CDR1 SGHRS, CDR2 YFSETQ. Trimming pared 3 bases from V and 5 bases from J, leaving 4 bases between. The CDR3 bases are TGCGCCAGCAGCTATCAAGATACGCAGTATTTT. Translated, it gives CASSYQDTQYF.

This clone occurred a few times. V usage is TRBV3-1 (or the pseudogene TRBV3-2) and J usage is TRBJ2-1, with 8 bases matching TRBD2. The trim removed 1 base at V and 0 bases at J, leaving 5 bases unmatched. Germline assignment: CDR1 LGHDT and CDR2 YNNKEL (reference sequence). This CDR3 has 17 residues. The CDR3 loop reads CASSQVGTSGSYNEQFF. The CDR3 DNA sequence: TGTGCCAGCAGCCAAGTTGGTACTAGCGGCTCCTACAATGAGCAGTTCTTC.

This clone was detected only a few times. The CDR3 reads CSASRDYAGELFF. The CDR3 DNA follows: TGCAGTGCTAGTCGGGACTACGCCGGGGAGCTGTTTTTT. The chain recombines TRBV20-1 with TRBJ2-2; 7 nucleotides line up with TRBD2. Germline assignment: CDR1 DFQATT and CDR2 SNEGSKA (reference sequence). The CDR3 totals 13 residues. J was trimmed by 6 bases and V by 3 bases; bases with no gene match: 4.

The chain joins TRBV7-9 to TRBJ1-3, with D maybe TRBD1 (5 bases). Between the trimmed V and J ends, which lost 7 bases and 2 bases, there was a span of 18 bases. This CDR3 region has 16 residues. Germline V gene lookup returns CDR1 SEHNR and CDR2 FQNEAQ (reference sequence). For the CDR3, the DNA is TGTGCCAGCATTCCCCTAGCGAGGGGACCTGGAAACACCATATATTTT. It translates to CASIPLARGPGNTIYF. The full variable domain, its missing parts supplied by reference TRBV7-9 and TRBJ1-3, is DTGVSQNPRHKITKRGQNVTFRCDPISEHNRLYWYRQTLGQGPEFLTYFQNEAQLEKSRLLSDRFSAERPKGSFSTLEIQRTEQGDSAMYLCASIPLARGPGNTIYFGEGSWLTVV.

The gene calls are TRBV18 and TRBJ1-2; 7 bases line up with TRBD1. V trimming: 3 bases; J trimming: 4 bases; junction bases outside the gene matches: 5. From germline, CDR1 is KGHSH and CDR2 LQKENI. The CDR3 has 14 residues. This chain's CDR3 is CASSPLGQTYGYTF. For the CDR3, the DNA is TGTGCCAGCTCACCCCTGGGACAGACCTATGGCTACACCTTC.

The V call is TRBV6-5, the J call TRBJ1-6, with TRBD1 identical over 7 bases. CDR3 length: 15 amino acids. With 10 bases clipped from V and 7 bases from J, the junction kept 13 bases outside the gene matches. CDR1 is MNHEY, CDR2 SVGAGI, per germline. CDR3 nucleotide sequence: TGTGCCACCTCGACTTCCGGGACAGCAAATTCACCCCTCCACTTT. Translating it yields CATSTSGTANSPLHF.

The sample holds one count of this clone. The chain carries TRBV5-8 and TRBJ1-2; D is ambiguous. V gave up 4 bases and J gave up 6 bases, with 16 bases separating them. Per germline, CDR1 SGHTS and CDR2 YDEGEE. The CDR3 has 14 residues. CDR3 in amino acids: CASSPAVGFHGYTF. The CDR3 nucleotides are TGTGCCAGCAGCCCGGCAGTGGGCTTCCATGGCTACACCTTC.

The chain links TRBV18 to TRBJ1-4; TRBD1 agrees at 11 bases. Germline V lookup: CDR1 KGHSH, CDR2 LQKENI. J lost 5 bases, V lost 6 bases, and 8 bases had no gene match. There are 16 residues in the CDR3. The CDR3: CASSPGQGAENEKLFF. CDR3 coding DNA: TGTGCCAGCTCCCCCGGACAGGGGGCGGAAAATGAAAAACTGTTTTTT.